Below, 21 T cell receptor beta chains from the same sample are listed, as sequenced in a study of shared clonotypes between healthy human individuals. Sequencing was performed with immunoSEQ multiplex PCR; in TCRdb, only in-frame clones are kept and a portion is missing. The sample yields 550,000 to 750,000 clones, nearly 97% seen once. CD8 cells regarded as naive lacked CD45RO, were positively chosen for CCR7, and omitted terminally differentiated effector memory CD45RA+ cells. The sample consisted of naive CD8+ T cells sorted from blood. These receptor sequences come from a woman aged 25 to 39 in good health.

The chain employs TRBV6-6 and TRBJ2-7, with 9 positions matching TRBD2. The V segment lost 0 bases and the J segment 5 bases; nucleotides outside the gene matches: 2. Germline loops: CDR1 MNHNY, CDR2 SVGAGI (reference sequence). This CDR3 is 14 amino acids long. As DNA, the CDR3 is TGTGCCAGCAGTTACTCTAGCGGGAGCCACGAGCAGTACTTC. This codes for CASSYSSGSHEQYF.

The rearrangement uses TRBV4-2 and TRBJ2-5, with TRBD2 as a possible D gene (5 bases). Judging by the DNA end, TRBJ2-7 fits better; the J call may be wrong. CDR1 is LGHNA, CDR2 YNFKEQ, per germline. The CDR3 totals 15 residues. The CDR3 region has the DNA TGTGCCAGCAGCCAAGTTGGGTCGGCCGGGAACGAGCAGTACTTC. As protein: CASSQVGSAGNEQYF.

The chain has TRBV11-2 and TRBJ2-7, with D unclear. Germline-derived CDR1 and CDR2 are SGHAT and FQNNGV. Trimming took 4 bases from V and 3 from J, leaving 13 bases between them. CDR3 size: 14 residues. The CDR3 here is CASSSKSANYEQYF. The CDR3 DNA reads TGTGCCAGCAGCTCGAAAAGTGCCAACTACGAGCAGTACTTC.

The genes are TRBV28 and TRBJ2-1; 8 bases match TRBD1. V lost 6 bases, J lost 8 bases, and 21 bases stayed unmatched. The CDR3 contains 18 residues. CDR1 is MDHEN and CDR2 is SYDVKM in the germline V gene. CDR3 DNA sequence: TGTGCCAGCAGGCCTTACTCCTGGCAGGGGGCGGGCAGGGATGAGCAGTTCTTC. Translating gives CASRPYSWQGAGRDEQFF.

This clone was detected a few times. The CDR3 DNA reads as TGTGCCAGCAGCGAGATGGGCAGTGAAGCTTTCTTT. Translating gives CASSEMGSEAFF. The chain uses TRBV9 and TRBJ1-1; D unclear. Germline V CDR1 and CDR2: SGDLS, YYNGEE. CDR3 size: 12 residues. The ends were cut back, 3 bases at V and 7 bases at J, with 10 bases in the middle.

In this sample, this clone turned up a few times. This rearrangement joins TRBV28 to TRBJ1-1; D is unresolved. V lost 3 bases and J 8 bases, leaving 13 bases between the germline ends. This CDR3 has 13 amino acids. The germline V gene has CDR1 MDHEN and CDR2 SYDVKM. The CDR3 DNA follows: TGTGCCAGCAGTTTCATGGCGGGGATCGAAGCTTTCTTT. As protein: CASSFMAGIEAFF.

In DNA, the CDR3 is TGTGCCAGCAGCTTGTTCGATGGGGCCAACGTCCTGACTTTC. Translating gives CASSLFDGANVLTF. V and J are TRBV5-4 and TRBJ2-6; D unresolved. From germline, CDR1 is SGHNT and CDR2 YYREEE (reference sequence). V was clipped by 1 base and J by 3 bases, with 5 bases between them. The CDR3 length is 14 residues.

The V call is TRBV11-2, the J call TRBJ1-1; a weak D match, TRBD1 (6 bases). Looked up from germline, CDR1 is SGHAT and CDR2 is FQNNGV. Trimming removed 5 bases from V and 1 base from J, with 23 bases in between. CDR3 length: 18 amino acids. CDR3 region: CASSPPGPSYRENTEAFF. The DNA of the CDR3 is TGTGCCAGCAGCCCCCCAGGCCCTTCATACAGGGAGAACACTGAAGCTTTCTTT.

This clone was seen only once. This sequence joins TRBV6-6 and TRBJ1-4, with no clear D. V shed 0 bases and J shed 8 bases, with 7 bases lying between them. This CDR3 contains 13 residues. CDR1 and CDR2 from the germline V gene are MNHNY and SVGAGI (reference sequence). DNA of the CDR3: TGTGCCAGCAGTTACTCTTTAAGGGAAAAACTGTTTTTT. Residues: CASSYSLREKLFF.

The chain links TRBV6-1 to TRBJ2-2; D possibly corresponds to TRBD2 (5 bases). Germline CDR1 is MNHNS and CDR2 is SASEGT. The CDR3 consists of 18 residues. V was shortened by 4 bases and J by 0 bases, with 18 bases between the two germline ends. For the CDR3, the DNA is TGTGCCAGCAGTGCAACCGGGGAGCAGACTTCGAACACCGGGGAGCTGTTTTTT. Its protein is CASSATGEQTSNTGELFF.

The gene calls are TRBV4-1 and TRBJ2-3; D gene unclear. The length of the CDR3 is 15 residues. Looked up from germline, CDR1 is MGHRA and CDR2 is YSYEKL. V was clipped by 3 bases and J by 0 bases, with 10 bases between them. The CDR3 region is CASSHGATSTDTQYF. CDR3 nucleotide sequence: TGCGCCAGCAGCCATGGCGCCACTAGCACAGATACGCAGTATTTT.

This sequence joins TRBV11-2 and TRBJ2-1, with 8 bases that match TRBD2. The ends lost 5 bases at V and 4 bases at J; junction bases unmatched: 13. The CDR3 totals 17 residues. Germline CDR1 and CDR2: SGHAT and FQNNGV. The CDR3: CASSPANGRAGYNEQFF. DNA for the CDR3: TGTGCCAGCAGCCCCGCAAACGGGAGGGCGGGTTACAATGAGCAGTTCTTC.

The chain is built from TRBV19 and TRBJ1-5; possibly TRBD1 for D (5 bases). Germline loops: CDR1 LNHDA, CDR2 SQIVND (reference sequence). This CDR3 spans 15 amino acids. The V gene lost 6 bases and the J gene lost 6 bases, with 18 bases spanning the gap. CDR3 nucleotides: TGTGCCAGTAGGAATGGAGGGCAGGGAGGTCAGCCCCAGCATTTT. It yields the protein CASRNGGQGGQPQHF.

The rearrangement joins TRBV27 to TRBJ1-2; D not certain. The CDR3 covers 15 residues. The germline CDR1 and CDR2 sequences are MNHEY and SMNVEV (reference sequence). V shed 2 bases and J shed 5 bases, with 15 bases lying between them. The CDR3 here is CASSLIPPQSYGYTF. As DNA, the CDR3 is TGTGCCAGCAGTTTAATCCCCCCACAGAGTTATGGCTACACCTTC.

The V call is TRBV5-5, the J call TRBJ2-2; 10 positions match TRBD1. The CDR3 covers 16 residues. V was clipped by 3 bases and J by 0 bases; unmatched bases: 2. From germline, CDR1 is SGHKS and CDR2 YYEKEE (reference sequence). The CDR3: CASSYGTGANTGELFF. Here the CDR3 DNA reads TGTGCCAGCAGCTATGGGACAGGGGCGAACACCGGGGAGCTGTTTTTT. Full variable domain (rest looked up from reference TRBV5-5 and TRBJ2-2): DAGVTQSPTHLIKTRGQQVTLRCSPISGHKSVSWYQQVLGQGPQFIFQYYEKEERGRGNFPDRFSARQFPNYSSELNVNALLLGDSALYLCASSYGTGANTGELFFGEGSRLTVL.

The V and J genes are TRBV27 and TRBJ2-7, with D unclear. The V gene's germline CDR1 is MNHEY and CDR2 SMNVEV (reference sequence). Trimming cost V 2 bases and J 3 bases, with 14 bases left between them. The CDR3 spans 15 residues. CDR3 amino acids: CASSLDSAGFYEQYF. The CDR3 DNA reads as TGTGCCAGCAGTTTAGACTCCGCCGGCTTCTACGAGCAGTACTTC.

Regarding this clone: One end of the junction does not line up with germline, which may come from a read error. V is TRBV5-4 and J is TRBJ1-3; TRBD1 matches at 7 bases. The CDR3 runs to 13 residues. From germline, CDR1 is SGHNT and CDR2 YYREEE (reference sequence). Written as DNA, the CDR3 is TGTGCCAGCAGCTTGTCAATAGAAGGGACAGAGCATTTT. It translates to CASSLSIEGTEHF.

The chain has TRBV30 and TRBJ2-5, with D maybe TRBD1 (5 bases). The ends were cut back, 0 bases at V and 5 bases at J, with 19 bases in the middle. The CDR3 length is 16 residues. CDR1 is GTSNPN and CDR2 is SVGIG in the germline V gene (reference sequence). CDR3 coding DNA: TGTGCCTGGAGTGTAGGGTTCGGCAGGGTAGTCGAGACCCAGTACTTC. This gives the protein CAWSVGFGRVVETQYF.

The V call is TRBV5-5, the J call TRBJ1-2; 7 nucleotides line up with TRBD1. The J segment lost 1 base and the V segment lost 2 bases, leaving 8 bases of the junction unmatched. This CDR3 comprises 16 residues. The germline V gene encodes CDR1 SGHKS and CDR2 YYEKEE (reference sequence). The CDR3 sequence: CASSLERDSFNYGYTF. The CDR3 bases are TGTGCCAGCAGCTTAGAGAGGGACAGCTTTAACTATGGCTACACCTTC.

The rearrangement links TRBV2 to TRBJ2-7; D is tentatively TRBD1 or TRBD2 (5 bases each). This CDR3 comprises 15 residues. Germline assignment: CDR1 SNHLY and CDR2 FYNNEI. V lost 2 bases and J lost 3, with 14 bases in between. The CDR3: CASSERGEAGYEQYF. The DNA for the CDR3 is TGTGCCAGCAGTGAAAGGGGCGAGGCGGGCTACGAGCAGTACTTC. The whole variable domain, remainder taken from reference TRBV2 and TRBJ2-7, is EPEVTQTPSHQVTQMGQEVILRCVPISNHLYFYWYRQILGQKVEFLVSFYNNEISEKSEIFDDQFSVERPDGSNFTLKIRSTKLEDSAMYFCASSERGEAGYEQYFGPGTRLTVT.

The V gene is TRBV5-1, the J gene TRBJ2-7, with 16 bases fitting TRBD2. The CDR3 is 18 amino acids. Germline values: CDR1 SGHRS, CDR2 YFSETQ. The trim removed 5 bases at V and 5 bases at J, leaving 13 bases unmatched. This CDR3 reads CASSLPGLAGGLKNEQYF. Written as DNA, the CDR3 is TGCGCCAGCAGTCTACCGGGACTAGCGGGAGGGCTTAAAAACGAGCAGTACTTC. Full variable domain (outside the CDR3, taken from reference TRBV5-1 and TRBJ2-7): KAGVTQTPRYLIKTRGQQVTLSCSPISGHRSVSWYQQTPGQGLQFLFEYFSETQRNKGNFPGRFSGRQFSNSRSEMNVSTLELGDSALYLCASSLPGLAGGLKNEQYFGPGTRLTVT.